This T cell receptor beta chain appears in the sequencing data of a study of blood T cells in healthy people across ages. Germline CDR1 reads GTSNPN; CDR2 reads SVGIG (reference sequence). V was trimmed by 3 bases and J by 5 bases, leaving 12 bases between them. This CDR3 spans 13 amino acids. Using a J-beta primer mix together with a sample-barcoded 5' primer, a second PCR was run for about 6 to 12 cycles. Using its own MiXCR run on the 5' RACE reads, TCRdb lists one record per CDR3 protein. The sample lists almost 550,000 distinct CDR3 sequences; more than 20% were seen once. This same sample was also taken into another study, of T cells of mothers and their children. That study reports: A few healthy Caucasian mothers and their six children donated.

The chain uses TRBV30 and TRBJ2-3, with D unresolved. The specimen sequenced was blood. The TCR originated in a boy aged 5-17 years in good health. The CDR3 protein is CAWSQYDGDTQYF. For the CDR3, the DNA is TGTGCCTGGAGCCAATATGACGGAGATACGCAGTATTTT.